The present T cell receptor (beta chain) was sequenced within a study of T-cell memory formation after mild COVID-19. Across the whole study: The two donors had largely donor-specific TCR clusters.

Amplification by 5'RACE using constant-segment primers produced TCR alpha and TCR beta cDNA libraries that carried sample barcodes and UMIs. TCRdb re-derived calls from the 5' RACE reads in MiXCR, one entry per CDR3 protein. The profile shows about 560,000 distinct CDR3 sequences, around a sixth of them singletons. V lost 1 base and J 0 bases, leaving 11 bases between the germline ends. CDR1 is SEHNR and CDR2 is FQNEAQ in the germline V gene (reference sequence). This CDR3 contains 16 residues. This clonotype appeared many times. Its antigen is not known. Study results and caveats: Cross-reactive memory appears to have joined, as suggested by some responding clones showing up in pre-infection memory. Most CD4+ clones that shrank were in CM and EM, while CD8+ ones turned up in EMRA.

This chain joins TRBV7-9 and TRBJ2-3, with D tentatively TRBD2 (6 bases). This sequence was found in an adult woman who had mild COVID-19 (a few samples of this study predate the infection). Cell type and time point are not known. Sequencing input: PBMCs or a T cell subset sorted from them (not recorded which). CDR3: CASSLVGGTSTDTQYF. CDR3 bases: TGTGCCAGCAGCTTAGTCGGGGGAACTAGCACAGATACGCAGTATTTT.